Presented here are 8 T cell receptor beta chains from one specimen sequenced in a study of graft-versus-host responses after intestinal transplantation. Generated by immunoSEQ multiplex PCR, the TCRdb table keeps only in-frame clones and is missing some. The sample shows 95,000 to 150,000 clones, over 80% of them seen only once. Their specific antigens are unknown. This specimen was unstimulated CD4+ T cells sorted from spleen or lymph node cells, taken before intestinal transplant. The source of these receptors is a human donor who received an intestinal transplant.

The rearrangement links TRBV5-1 to TRBJ1-1, with D perhaps TRBD1 (6 bases). The CDR3 consists of 17 residues. Germline V gene data show CDR1 as SGHRS and CDR2 as YFSETQ. V was shortened by 6 bases and J by 2 bases, with 23 bases between the two germline ends. CDR3 sequence: CASTLAGGAVGNTEAFF. The CDR3 DNA reads TGCGCCAGCACCCTGGCGGGGGGGGCGGTAGGAAACACTGAAGCTTTCTTT.

The chain joins TRBV11-2 to TRBJ2-5, with 8 bases identical to TRBD2. The CDR3 has 15 amino acids. After removal of 5 bases from V and 4 bases from J, the junction contained 9 bases not matched to a gene. CDR1 is SGHAT and CDR2 is FQNNGV in the germline V gene. The CDR3 DNA follows: TGTGCCAGCAGCCCCAGGGTGGGGACTAGAGAGACCCAGTACTTC. It yields the protein CASSPRVGTRETQYF.

The chain recombines TRBV5-4 with TRBJ2-3, with 8 positions matching TRBD1. Germline V CDR1 and CDR2: SGHNT, YYREEE (reference sequence). Unmatched junction bases numbered 18, after V lost 0 bases and J lost 3 bases. This CDR3 contains 20 residues. CDR3 bases: TGTGCCAGCAGCTTGGATGGACAGGGCATATCTTCATCAAGGACAGATACGCAGTATTTT. It is translated as CASSLDGQGISSSRTDTQYF.

CDR3 in DNA: TGTGCCAGCAGTGGGGCGGGACTACGCGATTCCTACGAGCAGTACTTC. As protein: CASSGAGLRDSYEQYF. V usage is TRBV2 and J usage is TRBJ2-7; 7 bases match TRBD2. Germline V gene data show CDR1 as SNHLY and CDR2 as FYNNEI. The CDR3 has 16 amino acids. Trimming cost V 4 bases and J 1 base; bases outside gene matches: 10.

This chain links TRBV30 with TRBJ1-2, with a weak D call TRBD1 (5 bases). The CDR3 extends over 13 amino acids. CDR1 and CDR2 (germline): GTSNPN, SVGIG (reference sequence). V was cut by 2 bases and J by 7 bases, with 14 bases left in between. CDR3 region: CAWSTRRGTGYTF. DNA for the CDR3: TGTGCCTGGAGTACCCGCCGGGGGACTGGCTACACCTTC.

The chain employs TRBV10-3 and TRBJ1-1; D ambiguous. Trimming cost V 8 bases and J 4 bases, with 11 bases left between them. Germline lookup yields CDR1 ENHRY and CDR2 SYGVKD. CDR3 size: 12 residues. The CDR3 DNA sequence: TGTGCCATCTACACTGGGGTCACTGAAGCTTTCTTT. Translated: CAIYTGVTEAFF.

This clone was recorded only once. Other DNA sequences in this specimen translate into the identical CDR3. The chain combines TRBV5-4 with TRBJ2-3; D is ambiguous. This CDR3 region has 14 residues. Germline CDR1 is SGHNT and CDR2 is YYREEE (reference sequence). The V end lost 0 bases, the J end lost 0 bases, and 5 bases lay between the germline ends. The CDR3 nucleotides are TGTGCCAGCAGCTTGGCCGGAAGCACAGATACGCAGTATTTT. It codes for CASSLAGSTDTQYF.

The rearrangement uses TRBV28 and TRBJ2-7; the D gene is possibly TRBD1 (6 bases). Germline V gene data show CDR1 as MDHEN and CDR2 as SYDVKM. The CDR3 covers 14 residues. The V gene lost 8 bases and the J gene lost 3 bases, with 17 bases spanning the gap. The CDR3 nucleotides read TGTGCCAGCGGCTCGCCGGGACATAACTACGAGCAGTACTTC. Encoded protein: CASGSPGHNYEQYF.